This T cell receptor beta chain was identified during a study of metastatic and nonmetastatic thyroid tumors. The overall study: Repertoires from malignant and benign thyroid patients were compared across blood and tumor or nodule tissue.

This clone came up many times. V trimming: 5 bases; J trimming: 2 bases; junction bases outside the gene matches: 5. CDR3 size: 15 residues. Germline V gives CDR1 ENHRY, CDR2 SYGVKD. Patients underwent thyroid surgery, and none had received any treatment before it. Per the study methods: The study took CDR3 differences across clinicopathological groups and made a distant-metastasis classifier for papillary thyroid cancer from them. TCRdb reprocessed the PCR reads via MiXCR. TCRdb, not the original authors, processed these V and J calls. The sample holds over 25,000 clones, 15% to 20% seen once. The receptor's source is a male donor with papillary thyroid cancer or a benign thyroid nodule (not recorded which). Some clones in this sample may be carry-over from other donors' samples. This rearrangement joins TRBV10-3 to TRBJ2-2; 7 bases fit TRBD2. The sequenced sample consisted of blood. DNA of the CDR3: TGTGCCATCAGTCCCGGGACTATTAACACCGGGGAGCTGTTTTTT. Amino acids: CAISPGTINTGELFF.